This TCR beta chain originates from a study of radiotherapy plus CTLA-4 blockade in lung cancer. Study-wide background: An objective response was seen in approximately 17% of patients, and disease control in 25% to 40%. The study, taken as a whole, reports: Interferon-beta, together with early blood T cell clone dynamics, reportedly best predicted response. Researchers report tumor-derived TCR clones expanding in blood after radiotherapy plus ipilimumab.

In chemo-refractory metastatic non-small-cell lung cancer, patients got ipilimumab CTLA-4 blockade together with focal radiation. This table comes from immunoSEQ multiplex PCR, and its TCRdb copy is limited to in-frame clones, with some not included. The table has about 62,000 clones, around 76% seen once; the top ten hold 2.9%. This CDR3 contains 13 residues. The V gene lost 5 bases and the J gene lost 5 bases, with 10 bases spanning the gap. Looked up from germline, CDR1 is KGHSH and CDR2 is LQKENI. This clone appeared a single time. What it binds is not known. The sequence derives from a human donor with non-small cell lung cancer who had a complete response to radiotherapy plus ipilimumab. The chain carries TRBV18 and TRBJ1-5; D ambiguous. The sequencing here drew on peripheral blood, taken from a patient treated with radiotherapy plus ipilimumab. CDR3 sequence reads: CASSADGDQPQHF. CDR3 nucleotides: TGTGCCAGCTCAGCAGACGGGGATCAGCCCCAGCATTTT.